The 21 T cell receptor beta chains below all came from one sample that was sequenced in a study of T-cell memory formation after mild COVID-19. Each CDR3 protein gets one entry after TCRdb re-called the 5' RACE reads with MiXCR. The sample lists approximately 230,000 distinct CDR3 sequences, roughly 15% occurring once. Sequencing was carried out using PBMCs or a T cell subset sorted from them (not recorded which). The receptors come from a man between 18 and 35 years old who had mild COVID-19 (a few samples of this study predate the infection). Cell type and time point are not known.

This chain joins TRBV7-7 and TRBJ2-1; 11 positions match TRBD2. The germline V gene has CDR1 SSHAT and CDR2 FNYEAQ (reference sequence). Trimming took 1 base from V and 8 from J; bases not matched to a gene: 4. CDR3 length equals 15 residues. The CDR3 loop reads CASSLDSGGAYEQFF. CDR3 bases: TGTGCCAGCAGCTTAGATAGCGGGGGGGCGTATGAGCAGTTCTTC.

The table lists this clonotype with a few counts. Here the CDR3 DNA reads TGTGCCAGCAGCCGAACCCGGGGACAGAGTTTGTCACCCCTCCACTTT. It translates to CASSRTRGQSLSPLHF. The chain carries TRBV5-4 and TRBJ1-6; 7 bases match TRBD1. J was trimmed by 10 bases and V by 4 bases; bases with no gene match: 14. The CDR3 consists of 16 residues. Germline V CDR1 and CDR2: SGHNT, YYREEE (reference sequence).

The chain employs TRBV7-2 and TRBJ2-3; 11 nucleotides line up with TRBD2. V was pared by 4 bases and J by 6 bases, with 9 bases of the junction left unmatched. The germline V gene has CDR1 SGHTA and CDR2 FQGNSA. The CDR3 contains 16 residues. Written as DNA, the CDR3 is TGTGCCAGCAGCTACCGTCTAGCGGGGGGCCTGGATACGCAGTATTTT. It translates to CASSYRLAGGLDTQYF.

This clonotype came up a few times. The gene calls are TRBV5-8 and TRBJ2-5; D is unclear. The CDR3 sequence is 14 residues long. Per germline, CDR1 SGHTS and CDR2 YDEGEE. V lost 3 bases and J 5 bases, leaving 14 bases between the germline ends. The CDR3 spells CASSSPGIPETQYF. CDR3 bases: TGTGCCAGCAGCTCCCCCGGCATTCCGGAGACCCAGTACTTC.

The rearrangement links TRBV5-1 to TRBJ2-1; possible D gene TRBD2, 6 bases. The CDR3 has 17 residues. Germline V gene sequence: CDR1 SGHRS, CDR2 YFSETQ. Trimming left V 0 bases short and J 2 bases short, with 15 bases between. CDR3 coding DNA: TGCGCCAGCAGCTTGGGGGGTTTGGAGGGGACCTACAATGAGCAGTTCTTC. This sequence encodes CASSLGGLEGTYNEQFF.

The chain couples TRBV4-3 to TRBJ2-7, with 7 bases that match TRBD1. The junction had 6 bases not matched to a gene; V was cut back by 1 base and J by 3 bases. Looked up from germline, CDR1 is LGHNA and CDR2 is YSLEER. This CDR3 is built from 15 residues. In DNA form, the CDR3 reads TGCGCCAGCAGCCAAGGAGTGACAGGGCACTACGAGCAGTACTTC. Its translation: CASSQGVTGHYEQYF.

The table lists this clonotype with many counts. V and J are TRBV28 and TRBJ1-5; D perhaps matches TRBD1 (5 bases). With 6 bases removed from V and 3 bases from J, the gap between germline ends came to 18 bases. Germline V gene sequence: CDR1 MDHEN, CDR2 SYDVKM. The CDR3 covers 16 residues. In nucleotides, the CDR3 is TGTGCCAGCAGCTTGCCGTGGGGGGGGGACAATCAGCCCCAGCATTTT. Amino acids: CASSLPWGGDNQPQHF.

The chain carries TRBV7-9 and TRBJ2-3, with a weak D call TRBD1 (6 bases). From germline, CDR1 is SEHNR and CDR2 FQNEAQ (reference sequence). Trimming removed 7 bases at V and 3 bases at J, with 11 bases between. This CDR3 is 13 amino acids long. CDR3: CASTARGTDTQYF. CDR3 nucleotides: TGTGCCAGCACCGCTAGGGGGACAGATACGCAGTATTTT. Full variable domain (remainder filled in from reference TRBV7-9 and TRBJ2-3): DTGVSQNPRHKITKRGQNVTFRCDPISEHNRLYWYRQTLGQGPEFLTYFQNEAQLEKSRLLSDRFSAERPKGSFSTLEIQRTEQGDSAMYLCASTARGTDTQYFGPGTRLTVL.

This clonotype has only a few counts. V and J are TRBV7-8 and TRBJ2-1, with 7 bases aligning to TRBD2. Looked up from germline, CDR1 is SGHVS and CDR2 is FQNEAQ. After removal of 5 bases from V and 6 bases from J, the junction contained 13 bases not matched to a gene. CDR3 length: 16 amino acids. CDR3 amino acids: CASSPKTEKRGNEQFF. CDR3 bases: TGTGCCAGCAGCCCCAAGACCGAGAAGCGGGGCAATGAGCAGTTCTTC.

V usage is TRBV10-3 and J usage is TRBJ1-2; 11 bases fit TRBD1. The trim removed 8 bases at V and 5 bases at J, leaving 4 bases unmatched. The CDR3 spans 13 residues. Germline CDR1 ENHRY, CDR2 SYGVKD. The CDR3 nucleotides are TGTGCCATCGGGACAGGGGGTAGTTATGGCTACACCTTC. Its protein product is CAIGTGGSYGYTF.

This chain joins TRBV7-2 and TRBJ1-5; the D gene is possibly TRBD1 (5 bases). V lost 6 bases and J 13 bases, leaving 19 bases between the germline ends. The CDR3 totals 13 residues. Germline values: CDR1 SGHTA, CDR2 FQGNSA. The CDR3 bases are TGTGCCAGCAGTATAAATTCGGACACCCTACAGCATTTT. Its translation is CASSINSDTLQHF.

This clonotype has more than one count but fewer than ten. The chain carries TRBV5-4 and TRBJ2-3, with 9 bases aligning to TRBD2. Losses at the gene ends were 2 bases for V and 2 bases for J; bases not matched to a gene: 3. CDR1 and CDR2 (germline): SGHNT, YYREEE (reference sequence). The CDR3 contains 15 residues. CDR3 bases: TGTGCCAGCAGCTTCGGCGGGGGGGTCACAGATACGCAGTATTTT. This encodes CASSFGGGVTDTQYF.

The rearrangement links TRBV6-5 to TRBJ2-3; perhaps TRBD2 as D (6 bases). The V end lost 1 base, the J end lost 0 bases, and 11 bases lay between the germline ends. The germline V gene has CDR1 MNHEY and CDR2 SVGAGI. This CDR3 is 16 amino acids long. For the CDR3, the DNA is TGTGCCAGCAGTTACTACGGGGGATTTAGCACAGATACGCAGTATTTT. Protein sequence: CASSYYGGFSTDTQYF.

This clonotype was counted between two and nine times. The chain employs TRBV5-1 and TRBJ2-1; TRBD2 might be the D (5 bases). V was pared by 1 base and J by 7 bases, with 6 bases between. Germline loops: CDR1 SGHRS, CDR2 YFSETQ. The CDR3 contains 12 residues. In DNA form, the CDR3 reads TGCGCCAGCAGCTTGCGGGAAAATGAGCAGTTCTTC. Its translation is CASSLRENEQFF.

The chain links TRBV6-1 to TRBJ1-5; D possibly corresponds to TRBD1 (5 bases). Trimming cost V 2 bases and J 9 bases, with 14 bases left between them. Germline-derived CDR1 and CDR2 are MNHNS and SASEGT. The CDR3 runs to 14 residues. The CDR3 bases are TGTGCCAGCAGTGAATCAGGGCGCGAGGTGCCCCAGCATTTT. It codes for CASSESGREVPQHF.

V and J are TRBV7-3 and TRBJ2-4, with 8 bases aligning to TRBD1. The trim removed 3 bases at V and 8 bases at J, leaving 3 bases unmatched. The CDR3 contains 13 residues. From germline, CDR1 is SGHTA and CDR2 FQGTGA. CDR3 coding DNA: TGTGCCAGCAGCTTTTTACAGGGGGACATTCAGTACTTC. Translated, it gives CASSFLQGDIQYF.

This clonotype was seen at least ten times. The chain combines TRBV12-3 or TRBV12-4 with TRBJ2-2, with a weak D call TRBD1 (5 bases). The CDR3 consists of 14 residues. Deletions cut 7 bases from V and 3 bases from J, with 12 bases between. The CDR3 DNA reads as TGTGCCAGCACCAAACGCAGGGACACCGGGGAGCTGTTTTTT. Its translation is CASTKRRDTGELFF.

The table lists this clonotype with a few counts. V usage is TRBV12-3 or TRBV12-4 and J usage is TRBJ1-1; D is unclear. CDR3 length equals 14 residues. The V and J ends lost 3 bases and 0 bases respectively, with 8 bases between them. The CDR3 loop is CASSFQLMNTEAFF. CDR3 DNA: TGTGCCAGCAGTTTTCAGCTGATGAACACTGAAGCTTTCTTT.

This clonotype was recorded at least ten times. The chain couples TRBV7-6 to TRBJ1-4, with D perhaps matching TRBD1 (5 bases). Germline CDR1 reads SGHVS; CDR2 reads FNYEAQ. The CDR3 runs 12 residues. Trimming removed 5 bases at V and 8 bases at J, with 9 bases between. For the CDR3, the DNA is TGTGCCAGCAGCAGGGGAGGAGAAAAACTGTTTTTT. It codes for CASSRGGEKLFF.

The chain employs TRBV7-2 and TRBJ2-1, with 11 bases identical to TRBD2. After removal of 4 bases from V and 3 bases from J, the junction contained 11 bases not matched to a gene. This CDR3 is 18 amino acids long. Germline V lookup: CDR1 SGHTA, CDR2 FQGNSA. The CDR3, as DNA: TGTGCCAGCAGCTCCCCCCGAGGGACTAGCGGCCACTACAATGAGCAGTTCTTC. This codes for CASSSPRGTSGHYNEQFF.

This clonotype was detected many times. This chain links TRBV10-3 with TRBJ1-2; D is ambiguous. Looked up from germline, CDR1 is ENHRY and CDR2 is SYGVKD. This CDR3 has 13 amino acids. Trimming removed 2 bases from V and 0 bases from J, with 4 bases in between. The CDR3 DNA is TGTGCCATCAGTGAGGGGGCTAACTATGGCTACACCTTC. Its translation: CAISEGANYGYTF.